The subject of this entry is one T cell receptor beta chain. The antigen it binds to is not known. Base qualities are not recorded, but no much larger clone differs from it by a single base. Including the terminal cysteine and phenylalanine, the CDR3 comprises 13 residues. Left in the record is the CDR3 DNA by itself, 39 bases read in frame from the first base. CDR1 and CDR2 are drawn from the germline V gene: SNHLY, FYNNEI. The junction shows trimming of 8 bases on V and 4 bases on J, plus 11 bases between the germline ends. These data belong to a study of CD8+CD57+ T cells in acquired aplastic anemia (dated by TCRdb to the late 2010s). Looking at the study overall: DNA extracted from sorted CD4+ and CD8+ cells had a mean of roughly 3 ug, with a range of roughly 0.19 to 27.4 ug. CD8+CD57+ expansion was defined as a frequency above the mean frequency observed in healthy subjects.

The patients picked for sequencing were ones in whom flow cytometry had shown an expansion of CD8+CD57+ cells. All patients had severe acquired aplastic anemia diagnosed by International Study of Aplastic Anemia and Agranulocytosis and Camitta criteria. Patients had received no therapy at the time of blood sampling. TCR repertoires of sorted CD4+ and CD8+ blood T cells from severe aplastic anemia patients and healthy subjects were deep-sequenced in the study. Patients were enrolled in the USA under clinicaltrials.gov protocols 00001620, 01623167, 00001397, 00071045, 00081523 and 00961064. Ficoll-Paque density gradient centrifugation was used to isolate peripheral blood mononuclear cells. CD4+ and CD8+ T cells were sorted by FACS or magnetic beads before DNA extraction. The study at large found these results: Around 27 CD8+ CDR3 sequences were shared between patients and controls but appeared highly expressed in patients and within their immunodominant clones. No significant difference in CD8+ Simpson's diversity was found between patients and healthy controls (P=0.060).

TCR beta VDJ combination and CDR3 sequence profiling used genomic DNA as the template. TCR repertoire sequencing was run on an Illumina HiSeq 2000. From the authors' description of their analysis: TRBV/TRBJ rearrangement plots, CDR3 size and DJ length profiles, and Simpson's diversity index were used to evaluate the repertoires. The most abundant DNA sequence in the deep sequencing data was taken as the immunodominant clone. CDR3 amino acid sequences were screened for sharing across subjects and compared with published repertoires and the VDJdb database. The raw public data were reprocessed by TCRdb itself: fastp quality trimming at Q25, MiXCR clonotype calling, in-frame beta chains only. Entries that share a CDR3 protein sequence are merged under the most common genes and DNA. TCRdb, not the authors, supplied the V and J calls. This sample gives about 98,000 distinct CDR3 sequences in total; about 67% of them show up just once. Around three fifths of the sample rests with the top ten.

The sequencing sample was made of sorted CD4+, CD8+, or CD8+CD57+ T cells (not recorded which) from PBMCs. The rearrangement combines TRBV2 with TRBJ2-2, with the D gene uncertain. The source of this sequence is a human donor with aplastic anemia. CDR3 protein: CASLYSLTGELFF. The bases are TGTGCCAGCCTGTACTCCCTCACCGGGGAGCTGTTTTTT.